Listed here are 23 T cell receptor beta chains from one sample, sequenced in a study of Graves' ophthalmopathy and Graves' hyperthyroidism. Amplified material comprised TCR beta CDR3 regions derived from RNA transcripts. Second-round multiplex PCR came after first-round RT-PCR with HTBI primers. Each CDR3 protein is one row after TCRdb ran MiXCR on the multiplex PCR reads. The sample lists some 750,000 distinct CDR3 sequences, roughly 40% seen once, with roughly 46% in the top ten. Sequenced material: peripheral blood. These TCRs come from an adult man with Graves' ophthalmopathy.

The chain couples TRBV28 to TRBJ1-2; D is undetermined. Germline V lookup: CDR1 MDHEN, CDR2 SYDVKM. The CDR3 has 11 amino acids. V shed 5 bases and J shed 6 bases, with 7 bases lying between them. This CDR3 reads CASSTPNGYTF. The DNA of the CDR3 is TGTGCCAGCAGTACCCCCAATGGCTACACCTTC.

This clonotype showed up just a few times. This sequence joins TRBV7-9 and TRBJ1-1; D not resolved. Germline V gene data show CDR1 as SEHNR and CDR2 as FQNEAQ (reference sequence). This CDR3 has 13 residues. Trimming cost V 5 bases and J 4 bases, with 11 bases left between them. Here the CDR3 DNA reads TGTGCCAGCAGCCCAGGATCGGGCACTGAAGCTTTCTTT. This gives the protein CASSPGSGTEAFF.

The V gene is TRBV10-3, the J gene TRBJ1-1; a possible D gene is TRBD1 (6 bases). Germline CDR1 ENHRY, CDR2 SYGVKD. Trimming left V 6 bases short and J 4 bases short, with 15 bases between. This CDR3 is 14 amino acids long. The CDR3 region has the DNA TGTGCCATCAGGGACGGGACATCAGGCACTGAAGCTTTCTTT. Translating gives CAIRDGTSGTEAFF.

This clonotype has a count of ten or more. The chain is built from TRBV7-9 and TRBJ1-1; D gene unclear. This CDR3 is 15 amino acids long. Germline V lookup: CDR1 SEHNR, CDR2 FQNEAQ (reference sequence). Trimming left V 1 base short and J 1 base short, with 10 bases between. The CDR3 coding sequence is TGTGCCAGCAGCTTAGAGATGGCCGGGAACACTGAAGCTTTCTTT. Protein product: CASSLEMAGNTEAFF. Drawing the rest from reference TRBV7-9 and TRBJ1-1, the complete variable domain is DTGVSQNPRHKITKRGQNVTFRCDPISEHNRLYWYRQTLGQGPEFLTYFQNEAQLEKSRLLSDRFSAERPKGSFSTLEIQRTEQGDSAMYLCASSLEMAGNTEAFFGQGTRLTVV.

This chain links TRBV15 with TRBJ2-5; 10 positions match TRBD2. J was trimmed by 1 base and V by 1 base; bases with no gene match: 3. This CDR3 contains 16 residues. The V gene's germline CDR1 is LNHNV and CDR2 YYDKDF (reference sequence). The CDR3 region has the DNA TGTGCCACCAGCAGAGGGACTAGCGGAGCCCAAGAGACCCAGTACTTC. Amino acids: CATSRGTSGAQETQYF.

The chain employs TRBV5-5 and TRBJ2-5, with 9 bases identical to TRBD2. Trimming at V came to 4 bases and at J to 3 bases, leaving 10 bases not matched to a gene. Germline CDR1 reads SGHKS; CDR2 reads YYEKEE (reference sequence). This CDR3 region has 16 residues. CDR3 residues: CASSAGWTSEKETQYF. In nucleotides, the CDR3 is TGTGCCAGCAGCGCGGGCTGGACTAGCGAAAAAGAGACCCAGTACTTC.

In this sample, this clonotype turned up many times. For the CDR3, the DNA is TGTGCCAGCAGCGGACGTGGGGGGCGACGGGAGCAGTACTTC. This translates into CASSGRGGRREQYF. V is TRBV9 and J is TRBJ2-7, with D possibly being TRBD1 or TRBD2 (6 bases each). Germline V CDR1 and CDR2: SGDLS, YYNGEE. V lost 3 bases and J lost 7, with 17 bases in between. The CDR3 spans 14 residues.

In this sample, this clonotype turned up many times. V and J are TRBV25-1 and TRBJ1-1; the match to TRBD1 covers 7 bases. This CDR3 comprises 13 residues. The germline gives CDR1 MGHDK, CDR2 SYGVNS. After removal of 4 bases from V and 4 bases from J, the junction contained 3 bases not matched to a gene. The CDR3 protein is CASSAQGGTEAFF. DNA for the CDR3: TGTGCCAGCAGTGCCCAGGGGGGCACTGAAGCTTTCTTT. Drawing the rest from reference TRBV25-1 and TRBJ1-1, the complete variable domain is EADIYQTPRYLVIGTGKKITLECSQTMGHDKMYWYQQDPGMELHLIHYSYGVNSTEKGDLSSESTVSRIRTEHFPLTLESARPSHTSQYLCASSAQGGTEAFFGQGTRLTVV.

Notes on this clonotype: One end of the junction fails to match germline, which may point to a read error. This chain joins TRBV13 and TRBJ2-7; TRBD1 aligns across 9 bases. The CDR3 is 15 residues long. Germline loops: CDR1 PRHDT, CDR2 FYEKMQ (reference sequence). The CDR3 region has the DNA TGTGCCGGCAGCTTAAGGGACAGGGTTAGGCACGAGCAGTACTTC. This gives the protein CAGSLRDRVRHEQYF. The full variable domain, completed using reference TRBV13 and TRBJ2-7, is AAGVIQSPRHLIKEKRETATLKCYPIPRHDTVYWYQQGPGQDPQFLISFYEKMQSDKGSIPDRFSAQQFSDYHSELNMSSLELGDSALYFCAGSLRDRVRHEQYFGPGTRLTVT.

This clonotype was counted ten times or more. The chain recombines TRBV7-9 with TRBJ1-2; D ambiguous. Germline V gene lookup returns CDR1 SEHNR and CDR2 FQNEAQ (reference sequence). The CDR3 runs to 13 residues. Trimming cost V 3 bases and J 2 bases, with 7 bases left between them. The CDR3 reads CASSFSGNYGYTF. CDR3 sequence (DNA): TGTGCCAGCAGCTTCTCCGGGAACTATGGCTACACCTTC.

The chain recombines TRBV24-1 with TRBJ1-5; no definite D call. Germline-derived CDR1 and CDR2 are KGHDR and SFDVKD. CDR3 length: 15 residues. Deletions cut 11 bases from V and 0 bases from J, with 16 bases between. The CDR3 sequence is CASSQDWRSNQPQHF. Written as DNA, the CDR3 is TGTGCCAGCAGCCAAGATTGGCGTAGCAATCAGCCCCAGCATTTT.

The genes are TRBV20-1 and TRBJ2-5; 10 positions agree with TRBD2. The V segment lost 5 bases and the J segment 5 bases; nucleotides outside the gene matches: 5. Germline values: CDR1 DFQATT, CDR2 SNEGSKA (reference sequence). This CDR3 contains 13 residues. The CDR3 region has the DNA TGCAGTGCTCAGCGGGGGGGCCGGGAGACCCAGTACTTC. Protein sequence: CSAQRGGRETQYF.

The chain couples TRBV2 to TRBJ2-7; perhaps TRBD1 as D (6 bases). Germline-derived CDR1 and CDR2 are SNHLY and FYNNEI. V dropped 5 bases and J dropped 5 bases, with 13 bases sitting between them. This CDR3 spans 13 amino acids. CDR3 DNA: TGTGCCAGCAGTTCCGACAGGAGCAACGAGCAGTACTTC. This codes for CASSSDRSNEQYF.

The rearrangement links TRBV19 to TRBJ1-6, with D maybe TRBD1 (6 bases). V was shortened by 5 bases and J by 7 bases, with 12 bases between the two germline ends. There are 14 residues in the CDR3. Germline lookup yields CDR1 LNHDA and CDR2 SQIVND (reference sequence). CDR3 loop: CASSATGPNSPLHF. In DNA form, the CDR3 reads TGTGCCAGTAGTGCGACAGGACCGAATTCACCCCTCCACTTT.

In its sample, this clonotype was seen many times. The rearrangement joins TRBV19 to TRBJ2-7; 10 nucleotides align to TRBD1. The CDR3 sequence is 14 residues long. Trimming took 9 bases from V and 2 from J; bases not matched to a gene: 7. CDR1 and CDR2 from the germline V gene are LNHDA and SQIVND (reference sequence). The DNA for the CDR3 is TGTGCCAGCAGCCCGGGACAGGGGCCCTACGAGCAGTACTTC. Translated, it gives CASSPGQGPYEQYF.

This clonotype occurred many times. The chain carries TRBV2 and TRBJ2-6, with D unclear. CDR3 length: 17 residues. Germline CDR1 reads SNHLY; CDR2 reads FYNNEI. Trimming pared 6 bases from V and 0 bases from J, leaving 15 bases between. The CDR3 DNA reads TGTGCCAGCAGCCGTTTGACCTCTTTCTCTGGGGCCAACGTCCTGACTTTC. Translation: CASSRLTSFSGANVLTF.

CDR3 coding DNA: TGTGCCAGCAGCCCAAGGACAGGGTGGTCCTACGAGCAGTACTTC. This gives the protein CASSPRTGWSYEQYF. The chain employs TRBV10-3 and TRBJ2-7; 8 bases fit TRBD1. CDR1 is ENHRY, CDR2 SYGVKD, per germline. CDR3 size: 15 residues. V shed 10 bases and J 1 base; nucleotides not matched to a gene: 12.

This clonotype showed up just a few times. The CDR3 here is CASRAILPVDTGELFF. Here the CDR3 DNA reads TGTGCCAGCAGGGCTATTCTCCCAGTGGACACCGGGGAGCTGTTTTTT. The V gene is TRBV25-1, the J gene TRBJ2-2; D is undetermined. Per the germline V gene, CDR1 is MGHDK and CDR2 is SYGVNS. The length of the CDR3 is 16 residues. V lost 6 bases, J lost 3 bases, and 17 bases lay in between.

The rearrangement links TRBV24-1 to TRBJ1-2, with D hard to call. CDR1 is KGHDR, CDR2 SFDVKD, per germline. The CDR3 is made up of 14 amino acids. Between the trimmed V and J ends, which lost 11 bases and 2 bases, there was a span of 17 bases. In nucleotides, the CDR3 is TGTGCCAGCAGGACCGTAGCGGGCAACTATGGCTACACCTTC. It translates to CASRTVAGNYGYTF.

This clonotype was counted many times. The chain employs TRBV29-1 and TRBJ1-4; TRBD1 agrees at 7 bases. Trimming cost V 7 bases and J 7 bases; bases outside gene matches: 12. Germline lookup yields CDR1 SQVTM and CDR2 ANQGSEA. The CDR3 extends over 14 amino acids. CDR3 protein: CSASPDRSPEKLFF. Written as DNA, the CDR3 is TGCAGCGCCTCCCCGGACAGGAGCCCTGAAAAACTGTTTTTT.

This clonotype was seen repeatedly, ten times or more. The gene calls are TRBV10-2 and TRBJ2-7; D uncertain. The CDR3 has 13 residues. Trimming stripped 3 bases from V and 0 bases from J, with 6 bases between. Germline V gives CDR1 WSHSY, CDR2 SAAADI. The CDR3 DNA sequence: TGCGCCAGCAGTGATCCCCCCTCCTACGAGCAGTACTTC. Its protein is CASSDPPSYEQYF.

The gene calls are TRBV25-1 and TRBJ2-2, with 8 bases aligning to TRBD1. Trimming removed 6 bases from V and 5 bases from J; junction bases left unmatched: 17. The CDR3 runs to 18 residues. The germline CDR1 and CDR2 sequences are MGHDK and SYGVNS. CDR3: CASSLPYLVGQGTGELFF. CDR3 in DNA: TGTGCCAGCAGCTTACCCTACCTAGTTGGACAGGGAACCGGGGAGCTGTTTTTT.

This clonotype has ten or more counts. The chain recombines TRBV10-3 with TRBJ2-6, with TRBD1 matching over 7 bases. V was pared by 7 bases and J by 2 bases, with 5 bases of the junction left unmatched. Germline loops: CDR1 ENHRY, CDR2 SYGVKD. The CDR3 extends over 15 amino acids. The CDR3 region has the DNA TGTGCCATCAAAACCGGACAGGCTGGGGCCAACGTCCTGACTTTC. Protein product: CAIKTGQAGANVLTF.